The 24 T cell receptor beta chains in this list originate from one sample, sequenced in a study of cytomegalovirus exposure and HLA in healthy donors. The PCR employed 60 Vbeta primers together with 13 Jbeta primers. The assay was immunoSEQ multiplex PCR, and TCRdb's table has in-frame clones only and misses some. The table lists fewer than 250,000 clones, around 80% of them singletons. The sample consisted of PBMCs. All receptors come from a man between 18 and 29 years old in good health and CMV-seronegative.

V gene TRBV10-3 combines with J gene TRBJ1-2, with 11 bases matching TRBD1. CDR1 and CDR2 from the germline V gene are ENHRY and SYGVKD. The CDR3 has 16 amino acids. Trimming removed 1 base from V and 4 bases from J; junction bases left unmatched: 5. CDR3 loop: CAISELGQGGPYGYTF. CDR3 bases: TGTGCCATCAGTGAGTTGGGACAGGGGGGCCCCTATGGCTACACCTTC.

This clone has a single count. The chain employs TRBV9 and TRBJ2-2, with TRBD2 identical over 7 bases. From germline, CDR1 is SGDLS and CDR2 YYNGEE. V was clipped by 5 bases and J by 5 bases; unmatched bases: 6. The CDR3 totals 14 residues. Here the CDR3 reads CASRWRERTGELFF. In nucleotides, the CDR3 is TGTGCCAGCAGGTGGCGGGAGAGAACCGGGGAGCTGTTTTTT.

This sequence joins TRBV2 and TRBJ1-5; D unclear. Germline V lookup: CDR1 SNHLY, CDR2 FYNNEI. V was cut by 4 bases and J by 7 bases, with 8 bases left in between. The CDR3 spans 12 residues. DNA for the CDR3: TGTGCCAGCAGTGTTGCGGGGCAGCCCCAGCATTTT. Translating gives CASSVAGQPQHF. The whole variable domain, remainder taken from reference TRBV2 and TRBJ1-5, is EPEVTQTPSHQVTQMGQEVILRCVPISNHLYFYWYRQILGQKVEFLVSFYNNEISEKSEIFDDQFSVERPDGSNFTLKIRSTKLEDSAMYFCASSVAGQPQHFGDGTRLSIL.

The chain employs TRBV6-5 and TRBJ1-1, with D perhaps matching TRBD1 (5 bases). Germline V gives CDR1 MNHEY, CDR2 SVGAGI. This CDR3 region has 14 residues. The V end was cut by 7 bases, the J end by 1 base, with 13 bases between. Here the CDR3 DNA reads TGTGCCAGCAAATACGGGGGAGCGAACACTGAAGCTTTCTTT. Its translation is CASKYGGANTEAFF.

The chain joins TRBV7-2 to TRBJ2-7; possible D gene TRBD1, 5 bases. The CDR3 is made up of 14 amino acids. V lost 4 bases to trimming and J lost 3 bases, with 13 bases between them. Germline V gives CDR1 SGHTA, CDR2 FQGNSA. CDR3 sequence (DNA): TGTGCCAGCAGCTCTGGGGCCCGCATCTACGAGCAGTACTTC. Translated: CASSSGARIYEQYF.

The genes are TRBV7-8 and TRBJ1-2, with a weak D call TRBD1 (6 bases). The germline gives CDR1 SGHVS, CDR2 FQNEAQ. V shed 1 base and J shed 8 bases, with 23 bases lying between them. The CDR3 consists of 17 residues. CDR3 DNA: TGTGCCAGCAGCTTAGTTATCCGGGACACGAGTGCTAGGGGCTACACCTTC. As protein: CASSLVIRDTSARGYTF.

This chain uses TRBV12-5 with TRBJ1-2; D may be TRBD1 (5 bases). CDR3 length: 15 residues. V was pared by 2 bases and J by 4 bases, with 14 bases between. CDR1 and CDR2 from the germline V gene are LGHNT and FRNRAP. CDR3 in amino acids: CASGLTTRGIYGYTF. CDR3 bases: TGTGCTAGTGGTTTGACCACACGGGGGATCTATGGCTACACCTTC. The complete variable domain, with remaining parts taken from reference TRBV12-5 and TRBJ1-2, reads DARVTQTPRHKVTEMGQEVTMRCQPILGHNTVFWYRQTMMQGLELLAYFRNRAPLDDSGMPKDRFSAEMPDATLATLKIQPSEPRDSAVYFCASGLTTRGIYGYTFGSGTRLTVV.

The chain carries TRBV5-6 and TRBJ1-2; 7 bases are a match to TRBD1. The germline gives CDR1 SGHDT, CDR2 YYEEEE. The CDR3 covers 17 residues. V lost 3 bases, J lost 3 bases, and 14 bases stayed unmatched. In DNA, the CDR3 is TGTGCCAGCAGCTCACGATCGCTCGGGACAGCCGACTATGGCTACACCTTC. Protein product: CASSSRSLGTADYGYTF. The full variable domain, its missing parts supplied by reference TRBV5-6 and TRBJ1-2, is DAGVTQSPTHLIKTRGQQVTLRCSPKSGHDTVSWYQQALGQGPQFIFQYYEEEERQRGNFPDRFSGHQFPNYSSELNVNALLLGDSALYLCASSSRSLGTADYGYTFGSGTRLTVV.

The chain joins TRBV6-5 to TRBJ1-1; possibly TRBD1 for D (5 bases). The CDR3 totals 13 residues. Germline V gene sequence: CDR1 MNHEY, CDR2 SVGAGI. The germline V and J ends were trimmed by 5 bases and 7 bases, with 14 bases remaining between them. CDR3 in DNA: TGTGCCAGCAGTAACCCCCAAGGGGTTGAAGCTTTCTTT. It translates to CASSNPQGVEAFF.

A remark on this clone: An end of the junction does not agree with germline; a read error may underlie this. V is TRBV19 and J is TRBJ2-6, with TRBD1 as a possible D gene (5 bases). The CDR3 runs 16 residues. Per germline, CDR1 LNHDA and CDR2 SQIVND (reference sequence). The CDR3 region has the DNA TGTGCCAGTAGTGCACAGGTATTCTCTGGGGCCAACGGCCTGACTTTC. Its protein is CASSAQVFSGANGLTF.

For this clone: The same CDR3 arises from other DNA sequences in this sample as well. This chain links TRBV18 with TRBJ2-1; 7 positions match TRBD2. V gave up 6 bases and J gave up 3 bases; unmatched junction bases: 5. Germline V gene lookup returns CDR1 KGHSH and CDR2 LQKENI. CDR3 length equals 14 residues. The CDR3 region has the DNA TGTGCCAGCTCCCCGCCTAGCGGCTACAATGAGCAGTTCTTC. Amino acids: CASSPPSGYNEQFF.

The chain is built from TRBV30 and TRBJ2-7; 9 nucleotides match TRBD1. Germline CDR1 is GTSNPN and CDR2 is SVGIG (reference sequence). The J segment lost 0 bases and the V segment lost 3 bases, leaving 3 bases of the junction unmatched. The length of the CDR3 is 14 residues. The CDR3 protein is CAWSVGQGSYEQYF. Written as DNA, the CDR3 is TGTGCCTGGAGCGTGGGACAGGGCTCCTACGAGCAGTACTTC. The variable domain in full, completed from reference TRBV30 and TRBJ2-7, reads SQTIHQWPATLVQPVGSPLSLECTVEGTSNPNLYWYRQAAGRGLQLLFYSVGIGQISSEVPQNLSASRPQDRQFILSSKKLLLSDSGFYLCAWSVGQGSYEQYFGPGTRLTVT.

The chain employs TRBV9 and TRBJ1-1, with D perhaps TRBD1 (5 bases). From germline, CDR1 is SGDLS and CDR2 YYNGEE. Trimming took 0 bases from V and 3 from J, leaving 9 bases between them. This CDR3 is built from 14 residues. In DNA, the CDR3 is TGTGCCAGCAGCGTAGTCAGGGCGGACACTGAAGCTTTCTTT. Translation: CASSVVRADTEAFF.

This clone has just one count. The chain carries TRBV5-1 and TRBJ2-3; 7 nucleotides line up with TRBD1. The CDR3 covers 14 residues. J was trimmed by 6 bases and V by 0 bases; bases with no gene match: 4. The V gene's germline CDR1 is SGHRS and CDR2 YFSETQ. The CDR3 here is CASSLGQGPDTQYF. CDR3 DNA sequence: TGCGCCAGCAGCTTGGGACAGGGACCCGATACGCAGTATTTT.

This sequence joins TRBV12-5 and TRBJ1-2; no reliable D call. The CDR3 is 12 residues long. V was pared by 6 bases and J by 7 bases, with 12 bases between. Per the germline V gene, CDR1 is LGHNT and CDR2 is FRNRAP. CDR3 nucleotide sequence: TGTGCTAGTGGGAAAGGGAGTCGTGGCTACACCTTC. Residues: CASGKGSRGYTF.

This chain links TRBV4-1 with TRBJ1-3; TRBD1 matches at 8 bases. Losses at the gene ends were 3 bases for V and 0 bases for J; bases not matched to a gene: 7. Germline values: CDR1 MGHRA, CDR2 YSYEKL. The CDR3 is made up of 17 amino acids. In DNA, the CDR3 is TGCGCCAGCAGCCAGTTTGGGACAGGAGTCTCTGGAAACACCATATATTTT. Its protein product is CASSQFGTGVSGNTIYF.

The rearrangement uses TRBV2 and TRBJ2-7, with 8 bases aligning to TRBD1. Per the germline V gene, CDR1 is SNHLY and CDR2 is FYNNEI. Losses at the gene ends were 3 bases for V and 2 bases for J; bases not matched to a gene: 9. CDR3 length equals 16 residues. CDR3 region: CASSDSIQGVAYEQYF. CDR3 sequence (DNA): TGTGCCAGCAGTGATAGTATACAGGGGGTGGCCTACGAGCAGTACTTC.

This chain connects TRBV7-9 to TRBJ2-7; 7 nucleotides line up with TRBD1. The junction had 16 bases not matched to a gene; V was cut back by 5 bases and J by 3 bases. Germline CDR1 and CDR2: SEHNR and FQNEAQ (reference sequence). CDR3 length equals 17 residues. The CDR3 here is CASSPSTTGAHYYEQYF. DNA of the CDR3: TGTGCCAGCAGCCCATCCACCACAGGGGCCCACTACTACGAGCAGTACTTC. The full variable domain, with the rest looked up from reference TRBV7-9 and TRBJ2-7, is DTGVSQNPRHKITKRGQNVTFRCDPISEHNRLYWYRQTLGQGPEFLTYFQNEAQLEKSRLLSDRFSAERPKGSFSTLEIQRTEQGDSAMYLCASSPSTTGAHYYEQYFGPGTRLTVT.

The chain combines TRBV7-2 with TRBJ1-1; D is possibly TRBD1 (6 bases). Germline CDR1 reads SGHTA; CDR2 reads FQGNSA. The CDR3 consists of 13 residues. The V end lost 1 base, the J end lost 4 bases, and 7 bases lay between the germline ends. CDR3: CASSLGTVTEAFF. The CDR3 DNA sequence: TGTGCCAGCAGCTTAGGGACAGTCACTGAAGCTTTCTTT.

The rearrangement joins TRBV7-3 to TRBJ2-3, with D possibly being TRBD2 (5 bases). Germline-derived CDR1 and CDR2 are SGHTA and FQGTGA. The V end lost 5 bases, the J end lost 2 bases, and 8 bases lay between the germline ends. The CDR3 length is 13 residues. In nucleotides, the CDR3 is TGTGCCAGCAGCGCGGGCCCCACAGATACGCAGTATTTT. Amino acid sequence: CASSAGPTDTQYF.

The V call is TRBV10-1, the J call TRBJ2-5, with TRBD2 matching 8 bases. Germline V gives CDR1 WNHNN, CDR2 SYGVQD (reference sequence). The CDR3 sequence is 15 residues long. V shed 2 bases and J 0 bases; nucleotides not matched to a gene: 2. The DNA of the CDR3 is TGCGCCAGCAGTGAGCGCGGGGGGCACCAAGAGACCCAGTACTTC. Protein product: CASSERGGHQETQYF.

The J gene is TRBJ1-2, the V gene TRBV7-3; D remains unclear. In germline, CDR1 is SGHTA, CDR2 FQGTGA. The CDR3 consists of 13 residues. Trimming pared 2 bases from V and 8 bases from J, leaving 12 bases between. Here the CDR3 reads CASSLPRGLGYTF. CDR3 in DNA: TGTGCCAGCAGCTTACCTCGGGGTTTAGGCTACACCTTC.

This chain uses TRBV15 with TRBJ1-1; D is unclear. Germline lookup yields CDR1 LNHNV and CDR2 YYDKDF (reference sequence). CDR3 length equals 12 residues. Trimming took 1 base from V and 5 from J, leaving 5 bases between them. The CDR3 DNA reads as TGTGCCACCAGCAGAGCCAGGACTGAAGCTTTCTTT. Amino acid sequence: CATSRARTEAFF.

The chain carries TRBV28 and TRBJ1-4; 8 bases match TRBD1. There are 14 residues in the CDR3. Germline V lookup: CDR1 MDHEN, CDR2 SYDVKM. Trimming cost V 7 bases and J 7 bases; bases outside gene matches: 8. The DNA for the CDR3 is TGTGCCAGCACAACAGGGGGTTCGGTTGAAAAACTGTTTTTT. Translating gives CASTTGGSVEKLFF.